Following are 23 T cell receptor beta chains from one sample sequenced in a study of radiotherapy plus CTLA-4 blockade in lung cancer. Libraries were prepared by immunoSEQ multiplex PCR; TCRdb keeps only in-frame clonotypes and omits some of them. The table shows 45,000 to 60,000 clones, with roughly 83% occurring only once. Source: peripheral blood, taken from a patient treated with radiotherapy plus ipilimumab. Every receptor here comes from a human donor with non-small cell lung cancer who had a complete response to radiotherapy plus ipilimumab.

J is TRBJ2-5 and V is TRBV5-4; 7 bases match TRBD2. Germline V gene lookup returns CDR1 SGHNT and CDR2 YYREEE (reference sequence). J gave up 1 base and V 3 bases, and 0 bases lay outside the gene matches. The CDR3 totals 13 residues. DNA of the CDR3: TGTGCCAGCAGCTGGGGGGGCCAAGAGACCCAGTACTTC. The encoded protein is CASSWGGQETQYF.

The CDR3 DNA is TGTGCCTGGAGTGTAAGGGACAGGGCAAATTCTGGAAACACCATATATTTT. It is translated as CAWSVRDRANSGNTIYF. This chain links TRBV30 with TRBJ1-3; TRBD1 matches at 9 bases. This CDR3 region has 17 residues. Germline CDR1 GTSNPN, CDR2 SVGIG (reference sequence). V trimming: 0 bases; J trimming: 1 base; junction bases outside the gene matches: 7.

The chain uses TRBV27 and TRBJ1-2; maybe TRBD1 (6 bases). V was cut by 6 bases and J by 3 bases, with 11 bases left in between. Germline V lookup: CDR1 MNHEY, CDR2 SMNVEV (reference sequence). CDR3 length equals 13 residues. The CDR3 DNA reads TGTGCCAGCAGGAAAAGACAGGACTATGGCTACACCTTC. Translated, it gives CASRKRQDYGYTF.

This clone turned up a few times. This sequence joins TRBV10-3 and TRBJ1-3; TRBD1 matches at 7 bases. This CDR3 has 15 residues. The germline V gene has CDR1 ENHRY and CDR2 SYGVKD. The junction had 7 bases not matched to a gene; V was cut back by 2 bases and J by 6 bases. CDR3 bases: TGTGCCATCAGTGAGACAGACAGGGTGAAAAACACCATATATTTT. Translation: CAISETDRVKNTIYF.

The chain joins TRBV7-2 to TRBJ1-2, with D hard to call. This CDR3 contains 13 residues. Germline V gene data show CDR1 as SGHTA and CDR2 as FQGNSA. The ends were cut back, 6 bases at V and 7 bases at J, with 15 bases in the middle. CDR3 nucleotide sequence: TGTGCCAGCAGTCTCCCAGTCGCAGGTGGCTACACCTTC. The encoded protein is CASSLPVAGGYTF.

The chain employs TRBV18 and TRBJ2-6; no reliable D call. Deletions cut 2 bases from V and 2 bases from J, with 16 bases between. CDR1 and CDR2 from the germline V gene are KGHSH and LQKENI. The CDR3 totals 18 residues. CDR3 protein: CASSPAASPRPGANVLTF. The CDR3 DNA is TGTGCCAGCTCACCAGCGGCGAGCCCAAGGCCTGGGGCCAACGTCCTGACTTTC.

The V and J genes are TRBV4-1 and TRBJ1-2, with a tentative D call TRBD1 (5 bases). The V end was cut by 4 bases, the J end by 3 bases, with 12 bases between. CDR3 length: 14 residues. The germline V gene has CDR1 MGHRA and CDR2 YSYEKL. The CDR3 bases are TGCGCCAGCAGCCGTACAGGCTCCGACTATGGCTACACCTTC. Residues: CASSRTGSDYGYTF.

V gene TRBV10-1 combines with J gene TRBJ2-1, with 13 bases fitting TRBD2. The germline gives CDR1 WNHNN, CDR2 SYGVQD (reference sequence). This CDR3 contains 15 residues. V shed 0 bases and J 8 bases; nucleotides not matched to a gene: 1. The CDR3 DNA reads TGCGCCAGCAGTGAGTCCGGGACTAGCGGGGATGAGCAGTTCTTC. This translates into CASSESGTSGDEQFF.

This chain connects TRBV7-2 to TRBJ2-5, with D tentatively TRBD1 (5 bases). Germline lookup yields CDR1 SGHTA and CDR2 FQGNSA. This CDR3 has 14 residues. V lost 7 bases and J lost 8, with 20 bases in between. The CDR3 DNA sequence: TGTGCCAGCACTTCAGGGCACAGGAAAGGCACCCAGTACTTC. Translating it yields CASTSGHRKGTQYF.

The chain employs TRBV5-1 and TRBJ2-3; TRBD1 aligns across 8 bases. From germline, CDR1 is SGHRS and CDR2 YFSETQ. The CDR3 covers 14 residues. V dropped 6 bases and J dropped 3; count of bases not matched to a gene: 6. CDR3: CASTRGRTTDTQYF. The CDR3 DNA reads TGCGCCAGCACCAGGGGGCGGACGACAGATACGCAGTATTTT.

The rearrangement links TRBV7-2 to TRBJ2-3, with D hard to call. The V end was cut by 0 bases, the J end by 1 base, with 5 bases between. Germline values: CDR1 SGHTA, CDR2 FQGNSA. This CDR3 region has 14 residues. The CDR3 spells CASSLAGRTDTQYF. The DNA for the CDR3 is TGTGCCAGCAGCTTAGCGGGCCGCACAGATACGCAGTATTTT.

The chain has TRBV7-9 and TRBJ1-2; D uncertain. The length of the CDR3 is 13 residues. Trimming stripped 5 bases from V and 7 bases from J, with 14 bases between. Per germline, CDR1 SEHNR and CDR2 FQNEAQ (reference sequence). CDR3 DNA sequence: TGTGCCAGCAGCCCCGAGGGATCTGGTGGCTACACCTTC. Residues: CASSPEGSGGYTF.

The chain carries TRBV19 and TRBJ1-1, with TRBD1 matching over 9 bases. The V gene end was trimmed by 5 bases and the J gene end by 4 bases; junction bases not matched to a gene: 8. This CDR3 has 15 amino acids. Germline V gene lookup returns CDR1 LNHDA and CDR2 SQIVND (reference sequence). The DNA of the CDR3 is TGTGCCAGTAGTTCCAGAGGACAGGGGAGCACTGAAGCTTTCTTT. Amino acids: CASSSRGQGSTEAFF.

The chain couples TRBV30 to TRBJ1-1, with 8 nucleotides matching TRBD1. V lost 6 bases to trimming and J lost 4 bases; unmatched junction nucleotides: 13. The CDR3 consists of 15 residues. Germline V gene lookup returns CDR1 GTSNPN and CDR2 SVGIG (reference sequence). The CDR3 is CACYRHDRGGTEAFF. For the CDR3, the DNA is TGTGCCTGTTATCGCCACGACAGGGGAGGCACTGAAGCTTTCTTT.

The chain couples TRBV7-8 to TRBJ1-3, with D maybe TRBD1 (6 bases). V dropped 5 bases and J dropped 0 bases, with 8 bases sitting between them. CDR3 length: 14 residues. Germline V gene lookup returns CDR1 SGHVS and CDR2 FQNEAQ. CDR3 sequence (DNA): TGTGCCAGCAGCCCACAGGGCTCTGGAAACACCATATATTTT. Amino acids: CASSPQGSGNTIYF.

CDR3 sequence (DNA): TGTGCCAGCAGCCAAGATCTGTTAGCGGGGGGCTCCAATACGCAGTATTTT. Protein sequence: CASSQDLLAGGSNTQYF. The genes are TRBV4-2 and TRBJ2-3; 10 bases align to TRBD2. In germline, CDR1 is LGHNA, CDR2 YNFKEQ. Trimming took 0 bases from V and 7 from J; bases not matched to a gene: 10. This CDR3 spans 17 amino acids.

This clone was recorded only once. This chain joins TRBV7-9 and TRBJ2-3; a possible D gene is TRBD2 (6 bases). From germline, CDR1 is SEHNR and CDR2 FQNEAQ (reference sequence). The CDR3 runs 16 residues. Trimming left V 5 bases short and J 3 bases short, with 18 bases between. Here the CDR3 reads CASSRRGAGPTDTQYF. Here the CDR3 DNA reads TGTGCCAGCAGCCGCAGAGGGGCGGGACCGACAGATACGCAGTATTTT.

This chain links TRBV9 with TRBJ2-7; D is possibly TRBD1 (5 bases). The CDR3 covers 14 residues. Germline V gene sequence: CDR1 SGDLS, CDR2 YYNGEE. V dropped 0 bases and J dropped 2 bases, with 9 bases sitting between them. Here the CDR3 reads CASSVAGNTYEQYF. As DNA, the CDR3 is TGTGCCAGCAGCGTAGCAGGGAATACCTACGAGCAGTACTTC.

Here the CDR3 reads CASSLGQGLADEQYF. CDR3 in DNA: TGTGCCAGCAGCCTTGGACAGGGGTTGGCGGACGAGCAGTACTTC. V and J are TRBV7-9 and TRBJ2-7; 9 bases line up with TRBD1. CDR1 SEHNR and CDR2 FQNEAQ come from the germline V gene (reference sequence). The CDR3 runs 15 residues. V lost 5 bases to trimming and J lost 5 bases; unmatched junction nucleotides: 10. Complete variable domain (other parts from reference TRBV7-9 and TRBJ2-7): DTGVSQNPRHKITKRGQNVTFRCDPISEHNRLYWYRQTLGQGPEFLTYFQNEAQLEKSRLLSDRFSAERPKGSFSTLEIQRTEQGDSAMYLCASSLGQGLADEQYFGPGTRLTVT.

CDR3 loop: CASSFRTYTDTQYF. The CDR3 bases are TGTGCCAGCAGTTTTAGAACCTACACAGATACGCAGTATTTT. V usage is TRBV27 and J usage is TRBJ2-3; D is undetermined. This CDR3 has 14 residues. Germline CDR1 MNHEY, CDR2 SMNVEV (reference sequence). With 3 bases removed from V and 2 bases from J, the gap between germline ends came to 9 bases.

In its sample, this clone was seen once. This chain connects TRBV9 to TRBJ2-5; 12 nucleotides align to TRBD2. Trimming at V came to 3 bases and at J to 4 bases, leaving 10 bases not matched to a gene. CDR1 is SGDLS and CDR2 is YYNGEE in the germline V gene. The CDR3 runs 17 residues. The CDR3 region has the DNA TGTGCCAGCAGCGGCGACCTAGCGGGAGGGCCTCTAGAGACCCAGTACTTC. Amino acids: CASSGDLAGGPLETQYF. Full variable domain (outside the CDR3, taken from reference TRBV9 and TRBJ2-5): DSGVTQTPKHLITATGQRVTLRCSPRSGDLSVYWYQQSLDQGLQFLIQYYNGEERAKGNILERFSAQQFPDLHSELNLSSLELGDSALYFCASSGDLAGGPLETQYFGPGTRLLVL.

This chain joins TRBV18 and TRBJ1-5; D is undetermined. The CDR3 has 13 residues. Germline V gives CDR1 KGHSH, CDR2 LQKENI. V gave up 3 bases and J gave up 7 bases, with 10 bases separating them. CDR3 loop: CASSPRLEQPQHF. CDR3 nucleotides: TGTGCCAGCTCACCCCGACTTGAACAGCCCCAGCATTTT.

The rearrangement uses TRBV9 and TRBJ2-2; 8 bases align to TRBD2. Germline V CDR1 and CDR2: SGDLS, YYNGEE. This CDR3 comprises 18 residues. V shed 0 bases, J shed 4 bases, and the junction held 11 bases outside the gene matches. In nucleotides, the CDR3 is TGTGCCAGCAGCGTAGGGGTTGTGGGCGGGAGGAGCACCGGGGAGCTGTTTTTT. Encoded protein: CASSVGVVGGRSTGELFF.